The source of this T cell receptor beta chain is a study of cytomegalovirus exposure and HLA in healthy donors. About the research overall: In a later analysis, the roughly 110 validation repertoires were reported to have used the same platform as the roughly 600 first-cohort repertoires. Overall study results and limits: In vitro checks showed that three CMV-associated chains really do target CMV antigens. There were 160 or so TCR beta chains listed as cytomegalovirus-associated.

TCRdb keeps only in-frame clones here, not all; method: immunoSEQ multiplex PCR. Of 150,000 to 200,000 clones detected, about 81% appear once; the ten largest clones hold around 1.2%. About this clone itself: Antigen: not known.

The specimen was PBMCs. The sequence was collected from a woman in her twenties or thirties in good health and CMV-seronegative.

CDR3 DNA sequence: TGTGCCAGCAGGGACCGGGATAACACTGAAGCTTTCTTT. Its translation is CASRDRDNTEAFF. This chain links TRBV6-5 with TRBJ1-1, with D unresolved. This CDR3 region has 13 residues. The V end lost 6 bases, the J end lost 2 bases, and 10 bases lay between the germline ends. Germline V gives CDR1 MNHEY, CDR2 SVGAGI.